The rows below give T cell receptor beta chains drawn from one sample of a study of blood T cell repertoires in COVID-19. Only in-frame clones appear in the TCRdb table, and some are missing; sequencing was by immunoSEQ multiplex PCR. The table shows about 140,000 clones, with 88% occurring only once. The sample taken for sequencing was peripheral blood. The receptors originated from a human donor with COVID-19, enrolled during active disease. The donor label of this sample is uncertain. Each CDR3 is given with its conserved first and last residue. A D gene is named only where the DNA matches it firmly. A row's size may be missing; if present it is once, few, many or a size class.

j_call clone_size v_call d_call cdr3_aa cdr3_nt
TRBJ2-1 once TRBV27 TRBD1 CASNQGAPAYNEQFF TGTGCCAGCAATCAGGGGGCCCCAGCTTACAATGAGCAGTTCTTC
TRBJ1-2 - TRBV2 TRBD1 CASSPQGNYGYTF TGTGCCAGCAGCCCACAGGGGAACTATGGCTACACCTTC
TRBJ1-4 few TRBV28 - CASSLQGGNEKLFF TGTGCCAGCAGTCTACAGGGAGGGAATGAAAAACTGTTTTTT
TRBJ2-3 - TRBV7-2 - CASSRGGTDTQYF TGTGCCAGCAGCCGCGGGGGCACAGATACGCAGTATTTT
TRBJ2-3 - TRBV4-1 TRBD2 CASSQDSGGPVDTQYF TGCGCCAGCAGCCAAGACAGCGGGGGTCCTGTGGATACGCAGTATTTT
TRBJ1-2 - TRBV9 - CASSVGQGYGYTF TGTGCCAGCAGCGTAGGGCAGGGCTATGGCTACACCTTC
TRBJ1-4 - TRBV25-1 - CASSVAAATNEKLFF TGTGCCAGCAGTGTGGCGGCCGCAACTAATGAAAAACTGTTTTTT
TRBJ1-5 - TRBV3-1/TRBV3-2 - CASSQDAVGSQPQHF TGTGCCAGCAGCCAAGATGCGGTAGGGAGTCAGCCCCAGCATTTT
TRBJ2-1 - TRBV3-1/TRBV3-2 TRBD2 CASSPSGGAAYNEQFF TGTGCCAGCAGCCCTAGCGGGGGAGCGGCCTACAATGAGCAGTTCTTC
TRBJ2-1 - TRBV7-9 TRBD1 CASSADRGVNEQFF TGTGCCAGCAGCGCCGACAGGGGGGTTAATGAGCAGTTCTTC
TRBJ1-1 once TRBV6-5 TRBD1 CASSYSGDSEAFF TGTGCCAGCAGTTACTCGGGGGACAGTGAAGCTTTCTTT
TRBJ1-1 - TRBV11-3 - CASSLVGLTNTEAFF TGTGCCAGCAGCTTAGTTGGGCTAACAAACACTGAAGCTTTCTTT
TRBJ2-5 - TRBV5-1 - CASSYGQGGETQYF TGCGCCAGCAGCTACGGACAGGGAGGGGAGACCCAGTACTTC
TRBJ1-2 - TRBV2 TRBD1 CASSKTGANYGYTF TGTGCCAGCAGTAAGACAGGGGCCAACTATGGCTACACCTTC
TRBJ2-5 - TRBV5-4 TRBD2 CASSQAGGRETQYF TGTGCCAGCAGCCAAGCGGGGGGGCGGGAGACCCAGTACTTC
TRBJ2-1 - TRBV5-1 TRBD1 CASSVRQGASYEQFF TGCGCCAGCAGCGTCAGACAGGGTGCTAGCTATGAGCAGTTCTTC
TRBJ2-7 - TRBV7-9 - CASSPDGSVYEQYF TGTGCCAGCAGCCCGGACGGGAGCGTCTACGAGCAGTACTTC
TRBJ2-7 - TRBV5-1 TRBD2 CASSPGTTNYEQYF TGCGCCAGCAGCCCCGGGACTACAAACTACGAGCAGTACTTC
TRBJ2-7 - TRBV7-9 - CASSLAGQGRSYEQYF TGTGCCAGCAGCTTAGCGGGTCAGGGGCGTTCCTACGAGCAGTACTTC
TRBJ2-2 - TRBV2 TRBD2 CASSEFSGGYTGELFF TGTGCCAGCAGTGAATTCAGCGGGGGATACACCGGGGAGCTGTTTTTT
TRBJ2-1 - TRBV19 TRBD2 CASKPSGSGEQFF TGTGCCAGTAAGCCTAGCGGGAGCGGTGAGCAGTTCTTC
TRBJ1-5 - TRBV5-1 - CASSWAGDQPQHF TGCGCCAGCAGCTGGGCAGGGGATCAGCCCCAGCATTTT
TRBJ1-6 few TRBV6-1 - CASSEDFGDIDSPLHF TGTGCCAGCAGTGAGGACTTTGGGGACATAGATTCACCCCTCCACTTT
TRBJ2-5 - TRBV10-3 - CAISVGGSETQYF TGTGCCATCAGTGTCGGGGGATCAGAGACCCAGTACTTC
TRBJ1-5 - TRBV6-5 TRBD1 CASSRTGAYNQPQHF TGTGCCAGCAGCCGAACAGGGGCCTACAATCAGCCCCAGCATTTT
TRBJ2-7 once TRBV29-1 TRBD2 CSVVLPRTSGNYEQYF TGCAGCGTTGTTCTTCCGCGGACTAGCGGGAACTACGAGCAGTACTTC
TRBJ1-1 - TRBV19 - CASSVGTGGEAFF TGTGCCAGCTCAGTGGGGACGGGGGGTGAAGCTTTCTTT
TRBJ1-2 - TRBV5-1 - CASSLDTGGGPSGYTF TGCGCCAGCAGCTTGGATACAGGCGGGGGGCCAAGTGGCTACACCTTC
TRBJ2-1 - TRBV7-8 - CASSSLRGLIYNEQFF TGTGCCAGCAGCTCCCTACGCGGACTGATCTACAATGAGCAGTTCTTC
TRBJ2-1 once TRBV29-1 - CSTHRGGSFNEQFF TGCAGCACACACCGAGGGGGAAGCTTCAATGAGCAGTTCTTC
TRBJ2-1 - TRBV5-1 - CASSLGAASIDEQFF TGCGCCAGCAGCTTGGGGGCAGCAAGTATCGATGAGCAGTTCTTC